This is a list of T cell receptor beta chains from one sample in a study of blood T cell repertoires in COVID-19. The assay was immunoSEQ multiplex PCR, and TCRdb's table has in-frame clones only and misses some. The profile shows about 330,000 clones, around 84% of them singletons. The source material was PBMCs or T cells enriched from blood (not recorded which). The receptors originated from a woman between 18 and 29 years old who had recovered from COVID-19. Each CDR3 is given without its conserved first and last residue. Each record gives: J gene, V gene, CDR3 protein.

j_gene: TRBJ2-1
v_gene: TRBV13
CDR3aa: ASSFLTSPKTYNEQF

j_gene: TRBJ1-1
v_gene: TRBV5-1
CDR3aa: ASSYGAGGLYTEAF

j_gene: TRBJ1-2
v_gene: TRBV6-5
CDR3aa: ASSYTGLYGYT

j_gene: TRBJ2-1
v_gene: TRBV5-4
CDR3aa: ASRDPSGNNEQF

j_gene: TRBJ1-1
v_gene: TRBV28
CDR3aa: ASSGTGRNTEAF

j_gene: TRBJ1-1
v_gene: TRBV6-5
CDR3aa: ASINPTGNTEAF

j_gene: TRBJ1-2
v_gene: TRBV10-2
CDR3aa: ASSEAGLYGYT

j_gene: TRBJ1-2
v_gene: TRBV5-6
CDR3aa: ASSRDKDGYT

j_gene: TRBJ2-7
v_gene: TRBV27
CDR3aa: ASSLTSGGYEQY

j_gene: TRBJ2-7
v_gene: TRBV27
CDR3aa: ASSFREGPYEQY

j_gene: TRBJ1-1
v_gene: TRBV28
CDR3aa: ASSLWAPGQGGLTEAF

j_gene: TRBJ2-7
v_gene: TRBV9
CDR3aa: ASSIQSVTSGSYEQY

j_gene: TRBJ2-7
v_gene: TRBV12-3/TRBV12-4
CDR3aa: ASSFGSGMEQY

j_gene: TRBJ1-2
v_gene: TRBV6-5
CDR3aa: ASSPSAADKGYT

j_gene: TRBJ2-1
v_gene: TRBV15
CDR3aa: ATSSLTGQGGSYNEQF

j_gene: TRBJ2-2
v_gene: TRBV27
CDR3aa: ASSLDISGYTGELF

j_gene: TRBJ2-5
v_gene: TRBV7-9
CDR3aa: ASSLLEISGETQY

j_gene: TRBJ1-5
v_gene: TRBV6-5
CDR3aa: ASSYSEGNQPQH

j_gene: TRBJ1-3
v_gene: TRBV28
CDR3aa: ASYPRGRNTIY

j_gene: TRBJ2-3
v_gene: TRBV4-1
CDR3aa: ASSPLFSGVSTDTQY

j_gene: TRBJ2-7
v_gene: TRBV12-3/TRBV12-4
CDR3aa: ASSLIQGNEQY

j_gene: TRBJ1-5
v_gene: TRBV30
CDR3aa: AWSVRFNQPQH

j_gene: TRBJ1-6
v_gene: TRBV4-1
CDR3aa: ASSQDWEGTGNSPLH

j_gene: TRBJ1-1
v_gene: TRBV15
CDR3aa: ATSERTGPTEAF

j_gene: TRBJ1-2
v_gene: TRBV9
CDR3aa: ASSVEGVANYGYT

j_gene: TRBJ1-2
v_gene: TRBV3-1/TRBV3-2
CDR3aa: ASSQTGGDGYT

j_gene: TRBJ2-1
v_gene: TRBV10-3
CDR3aa: AISDKGRENEQF